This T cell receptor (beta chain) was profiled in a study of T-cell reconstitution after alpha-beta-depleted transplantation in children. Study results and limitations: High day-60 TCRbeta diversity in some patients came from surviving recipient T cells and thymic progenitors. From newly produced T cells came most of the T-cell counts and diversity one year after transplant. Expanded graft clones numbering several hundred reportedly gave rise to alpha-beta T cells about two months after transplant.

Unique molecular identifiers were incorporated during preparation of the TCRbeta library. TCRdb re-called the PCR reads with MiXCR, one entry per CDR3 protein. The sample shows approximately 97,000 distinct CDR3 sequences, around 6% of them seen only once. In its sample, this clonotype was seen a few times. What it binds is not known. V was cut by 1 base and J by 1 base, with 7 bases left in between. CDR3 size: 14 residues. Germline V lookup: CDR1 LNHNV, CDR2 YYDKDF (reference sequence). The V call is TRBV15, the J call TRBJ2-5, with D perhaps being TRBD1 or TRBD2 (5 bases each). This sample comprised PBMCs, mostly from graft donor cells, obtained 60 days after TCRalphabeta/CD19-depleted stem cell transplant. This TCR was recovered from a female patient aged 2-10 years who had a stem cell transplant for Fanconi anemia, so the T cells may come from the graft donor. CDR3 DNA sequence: TGTGCCACCAGCAGAGGGGACGGCCAAGAGACCCAGTACTTC. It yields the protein CATSRGDGQETQYF.